This T cell receptor (beta chain) originates from a study of blood T cell repertoires in COVID-19. Study at large: Acute-phase and convalescent COVID-19 samples originated in the United States, Italy and Spain. PBMCs, B-cell-depleted T cells, or T cells were the source of the cDNA or gDNA that made up the material.

TCRdb's table, derived via immunoSEQ multiplex PCR, lists solely in-frame clones and lacks some. The sample lists fewer than 200,000 clones; 80% to 85% were seen once. The source of this sequence is a man between 65 and 85 years old with active or convalescent COVID-19. Specimen: peripheral blood.

This CDR3 reads CATSRRRTENTEAFF. The DNA of the CDR3 is TGTGCCACCAGCAGAAGACGGACAGAGAACACTGAAGCTTTCTTT. The rearrangement uses TRBV15 and TRBJ1-1; possibly TRBD1 for D (6 bases). Per the germline V gene, CDR1 is LNHNV and CDR2 is YYDKDF (reference sequence). The germline V and J ends were trimmed by 2 bases and 1 base, with 11 bases remaining between them. The CDR3 is 15 amino acids.